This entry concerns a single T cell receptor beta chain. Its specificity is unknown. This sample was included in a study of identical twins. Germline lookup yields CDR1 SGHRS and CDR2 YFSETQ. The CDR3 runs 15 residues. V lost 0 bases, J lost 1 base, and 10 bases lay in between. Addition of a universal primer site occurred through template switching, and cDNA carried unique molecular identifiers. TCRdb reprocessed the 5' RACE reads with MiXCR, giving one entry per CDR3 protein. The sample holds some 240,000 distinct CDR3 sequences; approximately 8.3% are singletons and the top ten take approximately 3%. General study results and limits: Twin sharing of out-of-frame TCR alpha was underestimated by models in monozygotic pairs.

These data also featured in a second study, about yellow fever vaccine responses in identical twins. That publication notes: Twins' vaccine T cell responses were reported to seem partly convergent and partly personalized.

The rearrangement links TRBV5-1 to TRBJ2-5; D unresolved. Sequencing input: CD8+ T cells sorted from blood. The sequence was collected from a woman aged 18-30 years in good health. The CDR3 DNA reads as TGCGCCAGCAGCTTGGACGGTAGCTCCCAAGAGACCCAGTACTTC. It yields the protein CASSLDGSSQETQYF.